This T cell receptor beta chain was sequenced in a study of blood T cell repertoires in COVID-19. Study at large: Donors in the United States, Italy and Spain gave samples during acute or convalescent COVID-19. T cells, B-cell-depleted T cells, or PBMCs supplied cDNA or gDNA.

While infection was still active, Seattle patients were enrolled and then followed longitudinally. Looked up from germline, CDR1 is SGHDT and CDR2 is YYEEEE. This CDR3 contains 14 residues. V was clipped by 5 bases and J by 3 bases, with 12 bases between them. Authors' data handling: Estimation of nucleated cell counts relied on the amplification of reference gene primers. Profiling relied on immunoSEQ multiplex PCR, and the TCRdb table lists in-frame clones only, not all of them. V and J calls and clone size are given by that table; D and trimming were obtained from the DNA. Of 120,000 or so clones listed, 90% are singletons.

Sequences were obtained from peripheral blood. This chain uses TRBV5-6 with TRBJ1-3, with a weak D call TRBD1 (6 bases). The TCR originated in a woman aged 55 to 70 with COVID-19, enrolled during active disease. CDR3 in DNA: TGTGCCAGCAGATCCAGGGGTTATGGAAACACCATATATTTT. The encoded protein is CASRSRGYGNTIYF.